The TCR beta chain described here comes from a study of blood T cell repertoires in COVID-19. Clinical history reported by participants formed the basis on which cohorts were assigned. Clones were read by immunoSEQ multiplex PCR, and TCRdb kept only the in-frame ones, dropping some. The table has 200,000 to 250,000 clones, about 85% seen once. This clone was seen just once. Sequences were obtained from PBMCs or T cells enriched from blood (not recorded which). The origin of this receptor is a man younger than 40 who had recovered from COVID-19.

CDR3 bases: TGTGCCAGCAGTTACGAAAGGGGACAGCCCCAGCATTTT. This encodes CASSYERGQPQHF. V and J are TRBV6-5 and TRBJ1-5; tentative D call: TRBD1 (5 bases). Per germline, CDR1 MNHEY and CDR2 SVGAGI. V was trimmed by 2 bases and J by 7 bases, leaving 9 bases between them. The CDR3 sequence is 13 residues long.